This T cell receptor beta chain was identified during a study of early T cells in non-severe SARS-CoV-2 infection. Whole-study results and caveats: A preference for anti-spike CD8 responses marked VDJdb matching, which missed private and CD4 specificities.

The TCR library protocol was used to attach unique molecular identifiers. These identifiers were attached to individual cDNA molecules. In TCRdb, the 5' RACE reads were re-called with MiXCR into one record per CDR3 protein. The sample holds approximately 70,000 distinct CDR3 sequences, approximately 4.6% seen once. This CDR3 has 15 amino acids. Trimming removed 2 bases from V and 3 bases from J; junction bases left unmatched: 5. CDR1 SEHNR and CDR2 FQNEAQ come from the germline V gene (reference sequence). This clonotype showed up many times. No antigen is known for it. Sequenced here: whole blood, sampled at baseline. V and J are TRBV7-9 and TRBJ2-7, with 9 bases lining up with TRBD1. This receptor was obtained from an adult who was a healthcare worker with PCR-confirmed SARS-CoV-2 infection or an uninfected control (not recorded which). The donor label of this sample is uncertain. The CDR3 loop is CASSLSGTGFYEQYF. The CDR3 DNA sequence: TGTGCCAGCAGCTTAAGCGGGACAGGGTTCTACGAGCAGTACTTC.